The next 4 T cell receptor beta chains were all read from a single sample in a study of T cells in tuberculosis. TCRdb's copy holds only in-frame clones and misses some; the assay was immunoSEQ multiplex PCR. The sample holds tens of thousands of clones, over 90% seen once. Sequenced material: PBMCs. Receptors originate from a donor aged 10-29 years with latent tuberculosis or without tuberculosis infection.

The CDR3 DNA sequence: TGTGCCAGCAGCCCGAAACACACTAGCGGGGAGCTGTTTTTT. Translated, it gives CASSPKHTSGELFF. The chain recombines TRBV7-8 with TRBJ2-2; possibly TRBD2 for D (5 bases). Per germline, CDR1 SGHVS and CDR2 FQNEAQ. V was trimmed by 5 bases and J by 7 bases, leaving 14 bases between them. The CDR3 totals 14 residues.

The rearrangement joins TRBV7-2 to TRBJ2-2; the D is unclear. The CDR3 extends over 16 amino acids. Germline V gene data show CDR1 as SGHTA and CDR2 as FQGNSA. The V gene lost 1 base and the J gene lost 2 bases, with 11 bases spanning the gap. CDR3 region: CASSLGRNYNTGELFF. DNA of the CDR3: TGTGCCAGCAGCTTAGGCAGGAATTATAACACCGGGGAGCTGTTTTTT. The full variable domain, rest sourced from reference TRBV7-2 and TRBJ2-2, is GAGVSQSPSNKVTEKGKDVELRCDPISGHTALYWYRQSLGQGLEFLIYFQGNSAPDKSGLPSDRFSAERTGGSVSTLTIQRTQQEDSAVYLCASSLGRNYNTGELFFGEGSRLTVL.

The chain links TRBV10-3 to TRBJ2-7, with 8 bases identical to TRBD2. CDR1 and CDR2 from the germline V gene are ENHRY and SYGVKD. V trimming: 0 bases; J trimming: 2 bases; junction bases outside the gene matches: 6. CDR3 length equals 16 residues. In DNA form, the CDR3 reads TGTGCCATCAGTGAGTCGGCTAGCGGGTCCCCCTACGAGCAGTACTTC. Its translation: CAISESASGSPYEQYF.

The chain carries TRBV6-1 and TRBJ2-3; D is perhaps TRBD1 (5 bases). Germline V gene data show CDR1 as MNHNS and CDR2 as SASEGT. The germline V and J ends were trimmed by 1 base and 6 bases, with 14 bases remaining between them. The CDR3 spans 15 residues. The DNA for the CDR3 is TGTGCCAGCAGTGAAGAGGCAGGGTATCGGGATACGCAGTATTTT. It encodes CASSEEAGYRDTQYF.